Included here is one T cell receptor (beta chain) sequence, with context. The data originate from a study of ipilimumab plus nivolumab after autologous stem cell transplantation. As for the study in general: Typical patient got roughly 5 ipilimumab doses and about eight nivolumab doses (median).

Clones were sequenced by immunoSEQ multiplex PCR, and TCRdb holds only the in-frame ones, with some missing. The table records 15,000 or so clones, approximately 71% of them present only once. This sequence was found in a male donor with diffuse large B-cell lymphoma. Sequenced here: PBMCs, sampled in a trial of ipilimumab plus nivolumab as post-transplant consolidation.

This chain's CDR3 is CASSLDTLTGNTIYF. As DNA, the CDR3 is TGTGCCAGCAGCTTAGATACTCTAACCGGAAACACCATATATTTT. This rearrangement joins TRBV11-3 to TRBJ1-3; D gene uncertain. V dropped 0 bases and J dropped 4 bases, with 10 bases sitting between them. Germline CDR1 is SGHNT and CDR2 is YENEEA. This CDR3 region has 15 residues.